This T cell receptor (beta chain) came from a study of blood T cell repertoires in COVID-19. V dropped 0 bases and J dropped 5 bases, with 11 bases sitting between them. The CDR3 is made up of 14 amino acids. Germline CDR1 and CDR2: SGDLS and YYNGEE. Sequencing used immunoSEQ multiplex PCR; TCRdb keeps in-frame clones, though not all of them. Of some 69,000 clones detected, 90% appear once; the ten largest clones hold 1.3%. The clonotype comes from a man in his sixties with acute or convalescent COVID-19. The sample consisted of peripheral blood. The chain is built from TRBV9 and TRBJ1-1; D gene unclear. CDR3 in DNA: TGTGCCAGCAGCGTAGTTGCGACGAGGACTGAAGCTTTCTTT. It codes for CASSVVATRTEAFF. The variable domain in full, with the rest retrieved from reference TRBV9 and TRBJ1-1, is DSGVTQTPKHLITATGQRVTLRCSPRSGDLSVYWYQQSLDQGLQFLIQYYNGEERAKGNILERFSAQQFPDLHSELNLSSLELGDSALYFCASSVVATRTEAFFGQGTRLTVV.